This is a list of T cell receptor beta chains from one sample in a study of regulatory T cells in long-lasting Graves disease. TCRdb re-analysed the multiplex PCR reads in MiXCR, keeping a single row per CDR3 protein. The sample records 450,000 to 700,000 distinct CDR3 sequences, about 13% being singletons. The sample also formed part of further work on T cells in Graves' hyperthyroidism and ophthalmopathy.

The sequenced sample was peripheral blood mononuclear cells (PBMCs), obtained at new diagnosis, from a patient treated with antithyroid drugs. Receptors were obtained from a man between 25 and 39 years old with Graves disease. Both conserved end residues are part of each CDR3. A D gene is named only where the DNA matches it firmly. Not all rows give a size; the values are once, few, many and, for expanded clones, a class.

cdr3_aa | cdr3_nt | clone_size | v_call | d_call | cdr3_length | j_call
CASSSQAGGETQYF | TGTGCCAGCAGCTCCCAAGCTGGTGGAGAGACCCAGTACTTC | few | TRBV7-9 | . | 14 | TRBJ2-5
CAWKGPDTQYF | TGTGCCTGGAAGGGGCCAGATACGCAGTATTTT | many | TRBV30 | . | 11 | TRBJ2-3
CASSLRRLDNEQFF | TGTGCCAGCAGCCTTAGAAGACTAGACAATGAGCAGTTCTTC | many | TRBV7-2 | . | 14 | TRBJ2-1
CASRTQGSSYEQYF | TGTGCCAGCAGGACTCAGGGTAGCAGCTACGAGCAGTACTTC | many | TRBV7-2 | . | 14 | TRBJ2-7
CASSEFLGVSTGVEQYF | TGTGCCAGCAGTGAATTTTTGGGGGTATCGACCGGGGTCGAGCAGTACTTC | many | TRBV6-1 | . | 17 | TRBJ2-7
CASSLVRSIRGELFF | TGTGCCAGCAGCTTAGTTAGGTCCATACGCGGGGAGCTGTTTTTT | many | TRBV7-8 | . | 15 | TRBJ2-2
CASSHVETQYF | TGTGCCAGCAGCCACGTAGAGACCCAGTACTTC | . | TRBV3-1 | . | 11 | TRBJ2-5
CASSGDRLTYEQYF | TGTGCCAGCAGCGGGGACAGGCTTACCTACGAGCAGTACTTC | many | TRBV7-9 | TRBD1 | 14 | TRBJ2-7
CASSLWAWANTEAFF | TGTGCCAGCAGCTTATGGGCGTGGGCGAACACTGAAGCTTTCTTT | . | TRBV7-9 | . | 15 | TRBJ1-1
CASSLMTRTYEQYF | TGTGCCAGCAGCTTAATGACACGGACCTACGAGCAGTACTTC | many | TRBV7-8 | . | 14 | TRBJ2-7
CASSLGGGTSDLVHEQYF | TGCGCCAGCAGCTTGGGGGGCGGGACTAGCGACCTGGTCCACGAGCAGTACTTC | many | TRBV5-1 | TRBD2 | 18 | TRBJ2-7
CSGVAGRTQYF | TGCAGCGGGGTAGCGGGAAGGACGCAGTATTTT | many | TRBV29-1 | TRBD2 | 11 | TRBJ2-3
CASSQEGAQNTEAFF | TGTGCCAGCAGCCAAGAGGGAGCGCAGAACACTGAAGCTTTCTTT | few | TRBV3-1 | . | 15 | TRBJ1-1
CASSNLGELFF | TGTGCCAGCAGCAATCTCGGGGAGCTGTTTTTT | many | TRBV2 | . | 11 | TRBJ2-2
CATSGPHPGELFF | TGTGCCACCAGTGGACCACACCCCGGGGAGCTGTTTTTT | . | TRBV24-1 | . | 13 | TRBJ2-2
CASSQSDRLYQYF | TGTGCCAGCAGCCAATCCGACCGCCTTTACCAGTACTTC | . | TRBV3-1 | . | 13 | TRBJ2-4
CASNGWQREQYF | TGTGCCAGCAACGGCTGGCAGAGGGAGCAGTACTTC | many | TRBV2 | . | 12 | TRBJ2-7
CASRGTGPSGRAGELFF | TGTGCCAGCAGGGGAACAGGGCCCAGCGGGAGGGCCGGGGAGCTGTTTTTT | few | TRBV2 | TRBD2 | 17 | TRBJ2-2
CASSLYTQETQYF | TGTGCCAGCAGCTTATACACACAAGAGACCCAGTACTTC | few | TRBV13 | . | 13 | TRBJ2-5
CASSEGRGRLDNEQFF | TGTGCCAGCAGTGAGGGGAGGGGGCGTCTTGACAATGAGCAGTTCTTC | . | TRBV2 | . | 16 | TRBJ2-1
CATSRVGAGEKLFF | TGTGCCACCAGCAGAGTGGGGGCCGGTGAAAAACTGTTTTTT | many | TRBV15 | . | 14 | TRBJ1-4
CASSTHAVLAGGPGTDTQYF | TGTGCCAGCAGTACCCACGCTGTCCTAGCGGGGGGCCCCGGCACAGATACGCAGTATTTT | . | TRBV28 | TRBD2 | 20 | TRBJ2-3
CSAQNPVVAGNEQYF | TGCAGTGCCCAAAACCCCGTGGTAGCGGGAAACGAGCAGTACTTC | many | TRBV20-1 | TRBD2 | 15 | TRBJ2-7
CASSPALGPDTQYF | TGTGCCAGCTCACCCGCGTTGGGCCCAGATACGCAGTATTTT | . | TRBV18 | . | 14 | TRBJ2-3
CASSRYRGPQQAFF | TGTGCCAGCAGTCGCTACAGGGGGCCCCAGCAAGCTTTCTTT | many | TRBV28 | TRBD1 | 14 | TRBJ1-1